This entry lists 28 T cell receptor beta chains sequenced from one sample in a study of T cell responses to AZD1222 COVID-19 vaccine. Assay used: immunoSEQ multiplex PCR; TCRdb lists only in-frame clones, some missing. The data show 150,000 or so clones, approximately 78% seen once. The source was peripheral blood, collected on day 0 of MenACWY control vaccination. These receptors all stem from an adult in good health.

The V gene is TRBV11-2, the J gene TRBJ1-1; D is ambiguous. V gave up 1 base and J gave up 4 bases, with 13 bases separating them. CDR3 length: 15 residues. Germline values: CDR1 SGHAT, CDR2 FQNNGV. The CDR3 DNA follows: TGTGCCAGCAGCTTAGGTTATAGTAGGGTCACTGAAGCTTTCTTT. It encodes CASSLGYSRVTEAFF. Based on the CDR3 plus reference TRBV11-2 and TRBJ1-1, the full variable domain is EAGVAQSPRYKIIEKRQSVAFWCNPISGHATLYWYQQILGQGPKLLIQFQNNGVVDDSQLPKDRFSAERLKGVDSTLKIQPAKLEDSAVYLCASSLGYSRVTEAFFGQGTRLTVV.

The rearrangement uses TRBV28 and TRBJ1-2, with unresolved D. V gave up 4 bases and J gave up 3 bases, with 9 bases separating them. In germline, CDR1 is MDHEN, CDR2 SYDVKM. This CDR3 region has 13 residues. The CDR3: CASSSPNYYGYTF. The CDR3 coding sequence is TGTGCCAGCAGTTCTCCCAATTACTATGGCTACACCTTC.

This chain uses TRBV3-1 (or the pseudogene TRBV3-2) with TRBJ2-5; perhaps TRBD1 as D (6 bases). The V and J ends lost 4 bases and 4 bases respectively, with 22 bases between them. The CDR3 consists of 17 residues. Germline V CDR1 and CDR2: LGHDT, YNNKEL (reference sequence). CDR3 amino acids: CASSPPWARGVGETQYF. CDR3 nucleotides: TGTGCCAGCAGCCCCCCCTGGGCCAGGGGAGTAGGAGAGACCCAGTACTTC.

Comments on this clone: The same CDR3 is also encoded by other DNA sequences in this sample. This rearrangement joins TRBV27 to TRBJ2-2; no clear D gene. The V gene's germline CDR1 is MNHEY and CDR2 SMNVEV (reference sequence). V lost 5 bases to trimming and J lost 2 bases, with 3 bases between them. CDR3 length: 12 amino acids. The CDR3 here is CASSPNTGELFF. In DNA form, the CDR3 reads TGTGCCAGCAGTCCCAACACCGGGGAGCTGTTTTTT.

The chain joins TRBV6-5 to TRBJ1-2; D is perhaps TRBD1 (5 bases). This CDR3 is built from 15 residues. Germline V gives CDR1 MNHEY, CDR2 SVGAGI. Trimming removed 5 bases at V and 2 bases at J, with 15 bases between. The CDR3 region is CASSLYPGRNYGYTF. CDR3 nucleotides: TGTGCCAGCAGTCTATACCCGGGACGAAACTATGGCTACACCTTC.

The chain is built from TRBV28 and TRBJ2-7; tentatively, D is TRBD1 (5 bases). The CDR3 consists of 17 residues. Trimming removed 5 bases at V and 3 bases at J, with 23 bases between. Germline-derived CDR1 and CDR2 are MDHEN and SYDVKM. The CDR3 DNA follows: TGTGCCAGCAGTATCATTACCAGGATCCGTAGGGGCTACGAGCAGTACTTC. Its translation: CASSIITRIRRGYEQYF.

This chain links TRBV24-1 with TRBJ2-5; D call uncertain. There are 13 residues in the CDR3. Germline V gene lookup returns CDR1 KGHDR and CDR2 SFDVKD. V shed 1 base and J shed 2 bases, with 4 bases lying between them. The CDR3 region has the DNA TGTGCCACCAGTGATTTCGGGCAAGAGACCCAGTACTTC. Amino acid sequence: CATSDFGQETQYF.

This chain joins TRBV28 and TRBJ2-7, with 8 bases that match TRBD1. Germline values: CDR1 MDHEN, CDR2 SYDVKM. With 6 bases clipped from V and 6 bases from J, the junction kept 7 bases outside the gene matches. The CDR3 totals 13 residues. For the CDR3, the DNA is TGTGCCAGCAGCGGAGGACAGGGTCGCGAGCAGTACGTC. It translates to CASSGGQGREQYV.

The chain has TRBV5-1 and TRBJ1-2, with 9 bases matching TRBD1. The CDR3 extends over 14 amino acids. CDR1 and CDR2 from the germline V gene are SGHRS and YFSETQ. J lost 5 bases, V lost 4 bases, and 6 bases had no gene match. The CDR3 coding sequence is TGCGCCAGCAGCGCGGACAGGGGACAGTATGGCTACACCTTC. Amino acids: CASSADRGQYGYTF.

The chain uses TRBV27 and TRBJ1-1; perhaps TRBD1 as D (5 bases). V was trimmed by 7 bases and J by 1 base, leaving 13 bases between them. Germline CDR1 and CDR2: MNHEY and SMNVEV (reference sequence). CDR3 length: 14 residues. CDR3 sequence reads: CASKGYGGNTEAFF. The CDR3 DNA reads as TGTGCCAGCAAGGGGTATGGTGGGAACACTGAAGCTTTCTTT.

The chain links TRBV4-1 to TRBJ1-2; the D is unclear. Trimming cost V 3 bases and J 6 bases, with 8 bases left between them. Germline V gives CDR1 MGHRA, CDR2 YSYEKL. This CDR3 has 12 amino acids. The DNA for the CDR3 is TGCGCCAGCAGCCACCGGGTGGATGGCTACACCTTC. It specifies CASSHRVDGYTF.

The chain recombines TRBV2 with TRBJ2-3; D perhaps matches TRBD2 (6 bases). The CDR3 contains 18 residues. The germline V gene has CDR1 SNHLY and CDR2 FYNNEI. The V gene lost 0 bases and the J gene lost 0 bases, with 16 bases spanning the gap. The CDR3 DNA reads TGTGCCAGCAGTGAAGCTGGTCTTCTCGGGGGAAGCACAGATACGCAGTATTTT. Amino acids: CASSEAGLLGGSTDTQYF.

The genes are TRBV7-9 and TRBJ2-1, with D perhaps matching TRBD2 (6 bases). The ends were cut back, 4 bases at V and 5 bases at J, with 18 bases in the middle. This CDR3 has 16 residues. Germline CDR1 reads SEHNR; CDR2 reads FQNEAQ (reference sequence). CDR3 sequence (DNA): TGTGCCAGCAGCTCTATAGCGGTTGGTTGGGACAATGAGCAGTTCTTC. Translation gives CASSSIAVGWDNEQFF. The variable domain in full, with the rest retrieved from reference TRBV7-9 and TRBJ2-1, is DTGVSQNPRHKITKRGQNVTFRCDPISEHNRLYWYRQTLGQGPEFLTYFQNEAQLEKSRLLSDRFSAERPKGSFSTLEIQRTEQGDSAMYLCASSSIAVGWDNEQFFGPGTRLTVL.

This clone has just a few counts. The rearrangement joins TRBV28 to TRBJ1-2; a weak D match, TRBD1 (5 bases). This CDR3 spans 14 amino acids. Germline V gene lookup returns CDR1 MDHEN and CDR2 SYDVKM. Deletions cut 5 bases from V and 7 bases from J, with 17 bases between. In nucleotides, the CDR3 is TGTGCCAGCAGTGGTCCCCAGGGTTTTTTTGGCTACACCTTC. As protein: CASSGPQGFFGYTF.

The V gene is TRBV5-6, the J gene TRBJ1-2, with TRBD1 identical over 7 bases. Trimming cost V 3 bases and J 7 bases; bases outside gene matches: 6. In germline, CDR1 is SGHDT, CDR2 YYEEEE. The CDR3 runs 13 residues. The CDR3 region has the DNA TGTGCCAGCAGCTCCGACAGGGAGTCTGGCTACACCTTC. Its protein is CASSSDRESGYTF.

The CDR3 DNA follows: TGTGCCAGCAGCTTCCGGCCGGGGGGGTACAATGAGCAGTTCTTC. As protein: CASSFRPGGYNEQFF. The rearrangement uses TRBV7-8 and TRBJ2-1; 8 positions match TRBD2. Germline trimming cut 3 bases from V and 4 bases from J; bases unmatched to any gene: 5. The CDR3 has 15 residues. The germline V gene has CDR1 SGHVS and CDR2 FQNEAQ.

This clone is classed as medium-sized. The chain has TRBV2 and TRBJ1-6; tentative D call: TRBD1 (6 bases). The V end was cut by 6 bases, the J end by 5 bases, with 11 bases between. This CDR3 spans 14 amino acids. Germline loops: CDR1 SNHLY, CDR2 FYNNEI. The CDR3 DNA sequence: TGTGCCAGCAGGCCCGGACAGAATAATTCACCCCTCCACTTT. Protein product: CASRPGQNNSPLHF.

V gene TRBV6-5 combines with J gene TRBJ2-3; D is tentatively TRBD1 or TRBD2 (6 bases each). Between the trimmed V and J ends, which lost 5 bases and 3 bases, there was a span of 12 bases. This CDR3 has 14 amino acids. In germline, CDR1 is MNHEY, CDR2 SVGAGI. CDR3 nucleotide sequence: TGTGCCAGCAGTATGGGGGGCCGGACAGATACGCAGTATTTT. As protein: CASSMGGRTDTQYF.

The V gene is TRBV19, the J gene TRBJ1-2, with a tentative D call TRBD1 (5 bases). CDR1 and CDR2 (germline): LNHDA, SQIVND (reference sequence). Trimming took off 2 bases at V and 1 base at J, with 14 bases between the two ends. This CDR3 is 16 amino acids long. The CDR3 coding sequence is TGTGCCAGTAGTATACGCCAGGGACGTGTTAACTATGGCTACACCTTC. Translation gives CASSIRQGRVNYGYTF.

This chain uses TRBV4-1 with TRBJ1-1; TRBD1 matches 9 bases. V trimming: 4 bases; J trimming: 7 bases; junction bases outside the gene matches: 4. The CDR3 runs to 13 residues. Per germline, CDR1 MGHRA and CDR2 YSYEKL. CDR3 in DNA: TGCGCCAGCAGCCGCACAGGGGGCAATGAAGCTTTCTTT. This sequence encodes CASSRTGGNEAFF.

The chain carries TRBV6-2 or TRBV6-3 and TRBJ2-7, with D unresolved. With 2 bases removed from V and 2 bases from J, the gap between germline ends came to 10 bases. The CDR3 consists of 14 residues. Germline V CDR1 and CDR2: MNHEY, SVGEGT. The CDR3 here is CASSYPGVPYEQYF. The CDR3 DNA reads TGTGCCAGCAGTTACCCCGGCGTCCCCTACGAGCAGTACTTC.

This clone was seen just once. The rearrangement joins TRBV6-5 to TRBJ1-5, with 7 bases identical to TRBD1. CDR1 and CDR2 (germline): MNHEY, SVGAGI. V gave up 8 bases and J gave up 7 bases; unmatched junction bases: 11. This CDR3 is 14 amino acids long. In nucleotides, the CDR3 is TGTGCCAGCCGATTGACAGGGTCGGGACAGCCCCAGCATTTT. This gives the protein CASRLTGSGQPQHF.

The chain uses TRBV10-3 and TRBJ2-1; 11 bases are shared with TRBD1. This CDR3 comprises 14 residues. CDR1 and CDR2 (germline): ENHRY, SYGVKD. V lost 6 bases and J lost 9; bases outside the gene matches: 7. The CDR3 is CAIRPGQGGGEQFF. The DNA of the CDR3 is TGTGCCATCAGACCGGGACAGGGGGGCGGTGAGCAGTTCTTC.

The CDR3 bases are TGTGCCATCAGTGAGTCGACAGATAACTATGGCTACACCTTC. Encoded protein: CAISESTDNYGYTF. This chain links TRBV10-3 with TRBJ1-2; perhaps TRBD1 as D (5 bases). Trimming took 0 bases from V and 1 from J, leaving 6 bases between them. Germline V CDR1 and CDR2: ENHRY, SYGVKD. The CDR3 spans 14 residues.

This chain connects TRBV7-8 to TRBJ1-2; TRBD1 matches 8 bases. In germline, CDR1 is SGHVS, CDR2 FQNEAQ. V lost 4 bases to trimming and J lost 4 bases; unmatched junction nucleotides: 8. There are 15 residues in the CDR3. The CDR3 coding sequence is TGTGCCAGCAGCTCGGGACAGGCCACTAGCTATGGCTACACCTTC. Translated: CASSSGQATSYGYTF.

This clone was seen more than once but under ten times. The chain has TRBV2 and TRBJ1-2, with 8 bases aligning to TRBD1. The CDR3 covers 13 residues. Looked up from germline, CDR1 is SNHLY and CDR2 is FYNNEI. The trim removed 5 bases at V and 4 bases at J, leaving 3 bases unmatched. In nucleotides, the CDR3 is TGTGCCAGCAGTTTACAGGGGGGCTATGGCTACACCTTC. Translating gives CASSLQGGYGYTF.

V gene TRBV7-2 combines with J gene TRBJ2-5, with D hard to call. V was shortened by 1 base and J by 5 bases, with 11 bases between the two germline ends. CDR3 size: 14 residues. Germline V CDR1 and CDR2: SGHTA, FQGNSA. CDR3 DNA: TGTGCCAGCAGCTTAGTAAGGGTTATGGAGACCCAGTACTTC. Amino acid sequence: CASSLVRVMETQYF.

The chain combines TRBV7-6 with TRBJ2-7, with TRBD2 as a possible D gene (7 bases). Germline CDR1 is SGHVS and CDR2 is FNYEAQ. The length of the CDR3 is 15 residues. V lost 1 base and J 0 bases, leaving 10 bases between the germline ends. This chain's CDR3 is CASSLGGGSSYEQYF. The CDR3, as DNA: TGTGCCAGCAGCTTAGGCGGGGGCAGCTCCTACGAGCAGTACTTC.